This T cell receptor beta chain was identified in a study of T cells in tuberculosis. Study-wide context: Samples predate treatment or fall within its first 7 days.

The data were produced by immunoSEQ multiplex PCR, yet TCRdb's version contains in-frame clones alone and is incomplete. The data contain tens of thousands of clones, about 92% of them singletons. Between the trimmed V and J ends, which lost 6 bases and 3 bases, there was a span of 11 bases. The CDR3 has 13 residues. CDR1 and CDR2 from the germline V gene are KGHSH and LQKENI. Time point here: new active TB diagnosis, blood taken before or within 7 days of starting treatment. Unsorted cryopreserved PBMC were sequenced, averaging roughly 100,000 T cells per clinical donor. This rearrangement joins TRBV18 to TRBJ1-1; possibly TRBD1 for D (6 bases). The specimen was PBMCs, collected at tuberculosis diagnosis. This receptor was identified in an adult with tuberculosis. The CDR3 region has the DNA TGTGCCAGCTCGCCCCAGGGGTACACTGAAGCTTTCTTT. Amino acids: CASSPQGYTEAFF.